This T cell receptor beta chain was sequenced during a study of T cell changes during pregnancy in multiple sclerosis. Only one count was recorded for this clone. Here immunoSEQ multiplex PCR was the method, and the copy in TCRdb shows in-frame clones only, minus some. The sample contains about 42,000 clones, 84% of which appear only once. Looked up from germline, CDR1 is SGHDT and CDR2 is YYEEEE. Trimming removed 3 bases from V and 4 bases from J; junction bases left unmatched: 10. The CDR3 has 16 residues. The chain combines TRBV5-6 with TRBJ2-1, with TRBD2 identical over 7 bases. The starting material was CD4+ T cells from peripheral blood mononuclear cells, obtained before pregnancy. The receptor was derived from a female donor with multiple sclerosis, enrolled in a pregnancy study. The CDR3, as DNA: TGTGCCAGCAGCTCGCTCTTACTAGCGCTGTACAATGAGCAGTTCTTC. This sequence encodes CASSSLLLALYNEQFF.